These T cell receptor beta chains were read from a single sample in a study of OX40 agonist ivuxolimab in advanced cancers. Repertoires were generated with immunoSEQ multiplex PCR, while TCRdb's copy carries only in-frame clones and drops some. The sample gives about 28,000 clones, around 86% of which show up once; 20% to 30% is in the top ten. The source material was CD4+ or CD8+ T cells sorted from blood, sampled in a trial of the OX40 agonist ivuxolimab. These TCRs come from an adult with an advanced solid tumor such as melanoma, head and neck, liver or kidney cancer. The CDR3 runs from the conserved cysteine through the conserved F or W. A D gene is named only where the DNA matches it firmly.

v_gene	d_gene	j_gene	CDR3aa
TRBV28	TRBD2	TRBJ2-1	CASSRTSGYNEQFF
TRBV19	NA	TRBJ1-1	CASSKTEVNTEAFF
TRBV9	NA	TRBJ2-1	CASSNRHEQFF
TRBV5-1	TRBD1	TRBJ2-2	CASSLGQGAGGELFF
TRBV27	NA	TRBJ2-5	CASSPWDGTQETQYF
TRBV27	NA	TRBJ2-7	CASSPLGGASYEQYF
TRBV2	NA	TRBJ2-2	CASSERVNTGELFF
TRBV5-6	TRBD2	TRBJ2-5	CASSPFGAGVQETQYF
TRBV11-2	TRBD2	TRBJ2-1	CASQQGGGNNEQFF
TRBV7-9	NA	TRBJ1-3	CASSSEGWSSGNTIYF
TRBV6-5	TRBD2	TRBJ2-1	CASSWGTTYNEQFF
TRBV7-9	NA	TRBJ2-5	CASSSSGVQETQYF
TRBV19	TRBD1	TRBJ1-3	CASSRPTGTGGFSGGNTIYF
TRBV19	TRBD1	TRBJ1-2	CASSIRDRVPLQHGYTF
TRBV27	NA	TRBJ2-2	CASSLSMDTGELFF
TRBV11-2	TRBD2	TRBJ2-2	CASSLGLAGWNTGELFF
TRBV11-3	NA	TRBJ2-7	CASSFAGDSYEQYF
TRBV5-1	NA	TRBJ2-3	CASSPGITDTQYF
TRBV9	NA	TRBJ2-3	CASSVGVADTQYF